This passage covers 20 T cell receptor beta chains from one sample sequenced in a study of blood T cells in healthy people across ages. The use of a sample-barcoded 5' primer and a J-beta primer mix characterized a second PCR of roughly 6 to 11 cycles. Using its own MiXCR run on the 5' RACE reads, TCRdb lists one record per CDR3 protein. Among roughly 930,000 distinct CDR3 sequences listed, around 49% were seen once. Sequencing was done on a sample of blood. Source of these receptors: a man aged 30-40 years in good health.

The chain recombines TRBV27 with TRBJ1-1, with TRBD1 as a possible D gene (6 bases). This CDR3 has 14 amino acids. The V gene's germline CDR1 is MNHEY and CDR2 SMNVEV (reference sequence). V was trimmed by 8 bases and J by 5 bases, leaving 18 bases between them. The DNA for the CDR3 is TGTGCCAGCCAGTTTATAAGGGGGGGAACTGAAGCTTTCTTT. Protein: CASQFIRGGTEAFF.

The CDR3 loop is CSVPKGLGNQPQHF. DNA of the CDR3: TGCAGCGTCCCGAAGGGTCTCGGCAATCAGCCCCAGCATTTT. The genes are TRBV29-1 and TRBJ1-5; D is unclear. CDR1 SQVTM and CDR2 ANQGSEA come from the germline V gene. V lost 6 bases and J 2 bases, leaving 14 bases between the germline ends. There are 14 residues in the CDR3.

In its sample, this clonotype was seen a few times. The chain's CDR3 is CATSDLLTRGELFF. The CDR3 coding sequence is TGTGCCACCAGTGACCTGTTGACTAGGGGGGAGCTGTTTTTT. The chain is built from TRBV24-1 and TRBJ2-2; tentatively, D is TRBD2 (6 bases). The germline V and J ends were trimmed by 4 bases and 8 bases, with 13 bases remaining between them. The CDR3 extends over 14 amino acids. CDR1 is KGHDR, CDR2 SFDVKD, per germline.

The gene calls are TRBV3-1 and TRBJ2-7; a possible D gene is TRBD2 (5 bases). CDR1 LGHDT and CDR2 YNNKEL come from the germline V gene (reference sequence). This CDR3 is 13 amino acids long. V was shortened by 7 bases and J by 6 bases, with 16 bases between the two germline ends. For the CDR3, the DNA is TGTGCCAGCACTCTAGCCCGGACGAGCGAGCAGTACTTC. Protein product: CASTLARTSEQYF.

This clonotype was found a few times. The J gene is TRBJ2-3, the V gene TRBV24-1; D is perhaps TRBD2 (5 bases). Germline assignment: CDR1 KGHDR and CDR2 SFDVKD. Trimming shortened V by 0 bases and J by 2 bases, and 11 bases separated the two germline ends. The CDR3 runs 16 residues. CDR3 DNA: TGTGCCACCAGTGATTTGAGCGAGGGCTTCACAGATACGCAGTATTTT. Translating it yields CATSDLSEGFTDTQYF.

This clonotype came up a few times. The chain recombines TRBV7-8 with TRBJ1-2, with 7 bases aligning to TRBD1. This CDR3 has 14 amino acids. Germline lookup yields CDR1 SGHVS and CDR2 FQNEAQ. Germline trimming cut 2 bases from V and 6 bases from J; bases unmatched to any gene: 6. The CDR3 reads CASSLTGVSDGYTF. CDR3 bases: TGTGCCAGCAGCTTAACAGGGGTTTCGGATGGCTACACCTTC.

This clonotype was recorded only once. The chain carries TRBV7-2 and TRBJ1-2, with D hard to call. Per the germline V gene, CDR1 is SGHTA and CDR2 is FQGNSA. Trimming stripped 6 bases from V and 4 bases from J, with 12 bases between. This CDR3 contains 13 residues. CDR3 protein: CASRGSNLYGYTF. CDR3 sequence (DNA): TGTGCCAGCAGGGGAAGCAACCTCTATGGCTACACCTTC. The whole variable domain, remainder taken from reference TRBV7-2 and TRBJ1-2, is GAGVSQSPSNKVTEKGKDVELRCDPISGHTALYWYRQSLGQGLEFLIYFQGNSAPDKSGLPSDRFSAERTGGSVSTLTIQRTQQEDSAVYLCASRGSNLYGYTFGSGTRLTVV.

Ten or more counts support this clonotype. The chain is built from TRBV3-1 and TRBJ2-3; the D is unclear. The germline V gene encodes CDR1 LGHDT and CDR2 YNNKEL (reference sequence). Trimming left V 1 base short and J 4 bases short, with 3 bases between. The CDR3 runs to 12 residues. The CDR3 sequence: CASSQVSDTQYF. As DNA, the CDR3 is TGTGCCAGCAGCCAAGTATCAGATACGCAGTATTTT.

The chain has TRBV29-1 and TRBJ2-3; 9 bases are a match to TRBD1. Germline lookup yields CDR1 SQVTM and CDR2 ANQGSEA. The CDR3 runs 17 residues. With V trimmed by 2 bases and J by 4 bases, 13 bases remained unmatched. The CDR3 loop is CSVEPPTGTGISDTQYF. CDR3 sequence (DNA): TGCAGCGTTGAACCCCCTACCGGGACAGGGATTTCAGATACGCAGTATTTT.

This clonotype was counted between two and nine times. V gene TRBV20-1 combines with J gene TRBJ1-6; a weak D match, TRBD1 (5 bases). The V end lost 0 bases, the J end lost 4 bases, and 7 bases lay between the germline ends. CDR1 and CDR2 (germline): DFQATT, SNEGSKA (reference sequence). The CDR3 is made up of 14 amino acids. For the CDR3, the DNA is TGCAGTGCTAGAGACGGGACTTATAATTCACCCCTCCACTTT. Translating it yields CSARDGTYNSPLHF.

Only a few counts were recorded for this clonotype. The rearrangement links TRBV6-2 or TRBV6-3 to TRBJ2-1; tentatively, D is TRBD1 (6 bases). Germline V gene sequence: CDR1 MNHEY, CDR2 SVGEGT. The CDR3 consists of 16 residues. The germline V and J ends were trimmed by 2 bases and 6 bases, with 17 bases remaining between them. CDR3 in amino acids: CASSYLGGASANEQFF. In DNA, the CDR3 is TGTGCCAGCAGTTACCTTGGGGGCGCTTCGGCCAATGAGCAGTTCTTC.

This chain joins TRBV3-1 and TRBJ2-7, with D possibly being TRBD1 or TRBD2 (6 bases each). Germline assignment: CDR1 LGHDT and CDR2 YNNKEL (reference sequence). The CDR3 runs 15 residues. Trimming shortened V by 4 bases and J by 2 bases, and 15 bases separated the two germline ends. The CDR3: CASSPGGGQTYEQYF. Written as DNA, the CDR3 is TGTGCCAGCAGCCCGGGTGGGGGGCAGACCTACGAGCAGTACTTC.

The rearrangement links TRBV6-6 to TRBJ2-3, with TRBD2 matching 14 bases. V trimming: 4 bases; J trimming: 1 base; junction bases outside the gene matches: 4. This CDR3 has 17 residues. The germline V gene has CDR1 MNHNY and CDR2 SVGAGI (reference sequence). The CDR3: CASSSGLAGARTDTQYF. In DNA form, the CDR3 reads TGTGCCAGCAGTTCGGGACTAGCGGGGGCCCGCACAGATACGCAGTATTTT.

V gene TRBV3-1 combines with J gene TRBJ2-4; a possible D gene is TRBD2 (5 bases). Germline-derived CDR1 and CDR2 are LGHDT and YNNKEL (reference sequence). This CDR3 has 12 residues. V was trimmed by 2 bases and J by 12 bases, leaving 11 bases between them. CDR3 in DNA: TGTGCCAGCAGCCAAAATTGGGAGAATCAGTACTTC. Translation gives CASSQNWENQYF.

CDR3 region: CSAIPGGNSPLHF. Written as DNA, the CDR3 is TGCAGTGCTATTCCAGGGGGTAATTCACCCCTCCACTTT. V and J are TRBV20-1 and TRBJ1-6; 7 bases are a match to TRBD1. V lost 4 bases to trimming and J lost 6 bases; unmatched junction nucleotides: 3. There are 13 residues in the CDR3. Per germline, CDR1 DFQATT and CDR2 SNEGSKA (reference sequence).

The rearrangement joins TRBV28 to TRBJ1-2; 8 bases align to TRBD1. V shed 6 bases and J 7 bases; nucleotides not matched to a gene: 13. The length of the CDR3 is 15 residues. Germline V gives CDR1 MDHEN, CDR2 SYDVKM. CDR3 bases: TGTGCCAGCAGGCCGACAGGGGACAAGGGCTGTGGCTACACCTTC. Translated: CASRPTGDKGCGYTF.

The J gene is TRBJ1-3, the V gene TRBV6-6; the D gene is possibly TRBD1 (6 bases). The V end was cut by 6 bases, the J end by 2 bases, with 11 bases between. CDR3 length equals 14 residues. CDR1 MNHNY and CDR2 SVGAGI come from the germline V gene (reference sequence). This CDR3 is CASRTEGAGNTIYF. Here the CDR3 DNA reads TGTGCCAGCAGAACGGAGGGGGCTGGAAACACCATATATTTT.

In regard to this clonotype: Its ends do not fully match the called genes, so a read error is possible. The genes are TRBV29-1 and TRBJ1-6; 7 bases fit TRBD1. The CDR3 totals 15 residues. Germline-derived CDR1 and CDR2 are SQVTM and ANQGSEA. CDR3 loop: CSVQSAGQHNSPPHF. Here the CDR3 DNA reads TGCAGCGTTCAATCAGCGGGACAGCATAATTCACCCCCCCACTTT.

The V and J genes are TRBV20-1 and TRBJ2-7; 14 nucleotides line up with TRBD2. The J call is in doubt because the DNA end fits TRBJ2-5 better. CDR3 length equals 19 residues. The germline CDR1 and CDR2 sequences are DFQATT and SNEGSKA (reference sequence). The CDR3 is CSARAVTGTSGGLVETQYF. The CDR3 DNA sequence: TGCAGTGCTAGAGCCGTAACCGGGACTAGCGGGGGTCTGGTAGAGACCCAGTACTTC.

The chain employs TRBV24-1 and TRBJ2-7; 8 nucleotides agree with TRBD1. The DNA end lines up better with TRBJ2-5; the J call may be wrong. Germline V gene data show CDR1 as KGHDR and CDR2 as SFDVKD. CDR3 length: 13 residues. Here the CDR3 DNA reads TGTGCCACCCAGGGACAGGTGGAGGAGACCCAGTACTTC. Translated, it gives CATQGQVEETQYF.